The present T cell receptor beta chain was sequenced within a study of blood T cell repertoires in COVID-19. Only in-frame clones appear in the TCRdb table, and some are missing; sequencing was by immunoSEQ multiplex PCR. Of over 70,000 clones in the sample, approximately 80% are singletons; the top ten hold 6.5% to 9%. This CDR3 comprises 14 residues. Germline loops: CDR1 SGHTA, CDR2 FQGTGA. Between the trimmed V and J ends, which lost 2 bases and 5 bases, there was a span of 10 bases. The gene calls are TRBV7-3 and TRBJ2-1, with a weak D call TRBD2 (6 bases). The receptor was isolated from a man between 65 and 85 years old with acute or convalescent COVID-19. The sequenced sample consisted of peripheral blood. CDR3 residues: CASSLVGGNNEQFF. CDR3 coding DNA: TGTGCCAGCAGCTTAGTTGGCGGGAACAATGAGCAGTTCTTC.